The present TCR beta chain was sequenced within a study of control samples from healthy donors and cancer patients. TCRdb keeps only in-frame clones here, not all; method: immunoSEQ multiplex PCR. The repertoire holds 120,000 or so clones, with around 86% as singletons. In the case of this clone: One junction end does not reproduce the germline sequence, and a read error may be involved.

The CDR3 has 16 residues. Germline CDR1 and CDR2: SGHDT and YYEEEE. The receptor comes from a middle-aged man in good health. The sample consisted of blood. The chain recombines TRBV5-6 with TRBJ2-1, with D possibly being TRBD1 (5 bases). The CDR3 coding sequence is TGTGCCAGCAGTTTGGACCAGGGAAGGGTTTACAATGAGCAGTTCTTC. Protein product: CASSLDQGRVYNEQFF.